This entry lists 19 T cell receptor beta chains sequenced from one sample in a study of blood T cell repertoires in COVID-19. Profiled with immunoSEQ multiplex PCR; TCRdb holds only in-frame clones, not every one. The sample has some 300,000 clones, approximately 91% seen once. The sequenced sample consisted of PBMCs or T cells enriched from blood (not recorded which). The receptors derive from a woman aged 25 to 39 who had recovered from COVID-19.

The chain combines TRBV5-1 with TRBJ2-7, with 9 bases identical to TRBD2. This CDR3 contains 11 residues. The junction had 4 bases not matched to a gene; V was cut back by 3 bases and J by 12 bases. The germline V gene has CDR1 SGHRS and CDR2 YFSETQ. The DNA for the CDR3 is TGCGCCAGCAGCTCTAGCGGGGTATGGTACTTC. Translation gives CASSSSGVWYF.

The rearrangement joins TRBV7-2 to TRBJ2-7; 9 positions match TRBD2. The CDR3 is 15 amino acids. J lost 1 base, V lost 10 bases, and 11 bases had no gene match. Germline-derived CDR1 and CDR2 are SGHTA and FQGNSA. The DNA of the CDR3 is TGTGCCATCGTAATCGGGGGACTAGCTTCCTACGAGCAGTACTTC. Its protein is CAIVIGGLASYEQYF.

The chain has TRBV30 and TRBJ1-2, with D possibly being TRBD1 (6 bases). The germline gives CDR1 GTSNPN, CDR2 SVGIG (reference sequence). V was clipped by 0 bases and J by 6 bases, with 20 bases between them. CDR3 size: 16 residues. Here the CDR3 reads CAWSVPEETGYHGYTF. The CDR3, as DNA: TGTGCCTGGAGTGTCCCTGAGGAGACAGGATATCATGGCTACACCTTC. Based on the CDR3 plus reference TRBV30 and TRBJ1-2, the full variable domain is SQTIHQWPATLVQPVGSPLSLECTVEGTSNPNLYWYRQAAGRGLQLLFYSVGIGQISSEVPQNLSASRPQDRQFILSSKKLLLSDSGFYLCAWSVPEETGYHGYTFGSGTRLTVV.

The chain joins TRBV5-6 to TRBJ1-5, with TRBD1 matching 8 bases. Germline loops: CDR1 SGHDT, CDR2 YYEEEE. With 0 bases clipped from V and 4 bases from J, the junction kept 6 bases outside the gene matches. There are 16 residues in the CDR3. CDR3 in DNA: TGTGCCAGCAGCTTGGGAGCAGGGGGCAAGAATCAGCCCCAGCATTTT. Amino acids: CASSLGAGGKNQPQHF.

The V call is TRBV11-2, the J call TRBJ1-1; weak D call: TRBD1 (6 bases). Germline-derived CDR1 and CDR2 are SGHAT and FQNNGV. This CDR3 comprises 13 residues. Trimming stripped 6 bases from V and 1 base from J, with 9 bases between. The CDR3 here is CASRLQGNTEAFF. Here the CDR3 DNA reads TGTGCCAGCAGACTACAGGGGAACACTGAAGCTTTCTTT.

This chain links TRBV11-2 with TRBJ2-2; TRBD2 agrees at 11 bases. V lost 5 bases to trimming and J lost 4 bases; unmatched junction nucleotides: 3. The CDR3 loop spans 15 amino acids. The germline gives CDR1 SGHAT, CDR2 FQNNGV. The CDR3 nucleotides read TGTGCCAGCAGCCCGGGACTAGCGGCCACCGGGGAGCTGTTTTTT. The encoded protein is CASSPGLAATGELFF.

This chain uses TRBV5-4 with TRBJ2-3, with 8 bases lining up with TRBD2. Germline CDR1 reads SGHNT; CDR2 reads YYREEE (reference sequence). V lost 0 bases, J lost 6 bases, and 12 bases stayed unmatched. This CDR3 spans 17 amino acids. The CDR3 is CASSLVPLAGSSDTQYF. CDR3 bases: TGTGCCAGCAGCTTGGTCCCCCTAGCGGGTAGCTCGGATACGCAGTATTTT.

This chain connects TRBV2 to TRBJ1-5, with TRBD1 identical over 7 bases. With V trimmed by 6 bases and J by 15 bases, 11 bases remained unmatched. Per the germline V gene, CDR1 is SNHLY and CDR2 is FYNNEI. CDR3 length equals 12 residues. The CDR3 protein is CASRATGAPAHF. The DNA of the CDR3 is TGTGCCAGCAGGGCTACAGGGGCCCCAGCGCATTTT.

V usage is TRBV6-5 and J usage is TRBJ2-2; a weak D match, TRBD2 (5 bases). CDR1 is MNHEY and CDR2 is SVGAGI in the germline V gene. This CDR3 is 14 amino acids long. V was cut by 8 bases and J by 1 base, with 11 bases left in between. The CDR3 loop reads CASSGLLNTGELFF. CDR3 DNA sequence: TGTGCCAGCTCCGGACTCCTGAACACCGGGGAGCTGTTTTTT.

The V gene is TRBV9, the J gene TRBJ2-7; D is possibly TRBD2 (5 bases). V dropped 1 base and J dropped 7 bases, with 15 bases sitting between them. Germline loops: CDR1 SGDLS, CDR2 YYNGEE. This CDR3 is built from 14 residues. The CDR3 is CASSVQVTGGEQYF. DNA for the CDR3: TGTGCCAGCAGCGTACAAGTGACCGGCGGGGAGCAGTACTTC.

Turning to this clone: An end of the junction does not agree with germline; a read error may underlie this. The chain has TRBV6-2 or TRBV6-3 and TRBJ1-1, with 7 nucleotides matching TRBD1. This CDR3 is 13 amino acids long. Germline V gene lookup returns CDR1 MNHEY and CDR2 SVGEGT. The CDR3 region has the DNA TGTGCCAGCAGTTACGTGAAGGGGGCGAGGCTCACTTTT. It translates to CASSYVKGARLTF.

The chain uses TRBV6-5 and TRBJ2-7; the match to TRBD1 covers 9 bases. In germline, CDR1 is MNHEY, CDR2 SVGAGI. This CDR3 spans 13 amino acids. Trimming took 6 bases from V and 5 from J; bases not matched to a gene: 5. CDR3 protein: CASRPGTGNEQYF. In DNA, the CDR3 is TGTGCCAGCAGACCTGGGACAGGGAACGAGCAGTACTTC.

This rearrangement joins TRBV5-1 to TRBJ2-2; a weak D match, TRBD2 (7 bases). The V gene lost 3 bases and the J gene lost 4 bases, with 22 bases spanning the gap. The V gene's germline CDR1 is SGHRS and CDR2 YFSETQ. The CDR3 length is 18 residues. Written as DNA, the CDR3 is TGCGCCAGCAGCTCCGTGAGGGGGGGAAAGACAGTCACCGGGGAGCTGTTTTTT. The encoded protein is CASSSVRGGKTVTGELFF.

This chain uses TRBV5-6 with TRBJ2-7; 9 positions agree with TRBD2. Germline CDR1 and CDR2: SGHDT and YYEEEE. The CDR3 has 14 residues. V was clipped by 1 base and J by 6 bases; unmatched bases: 5. The CDR3, as DNA: TGTGCCAGCAGCTTGTCTGCGGGGGGGCGCGAGCAGTACTTC. Translated, it gives CASSLSAGGREQYF.

The V gene is TRBV5-1, the J gene TRBJ2-3, with TRBD2 matching over 10 bases. The CDR3 is 16 amino acids. Looked up from germline, CDR1 is SGHRS and CDR2 is YFSETQ. Trimming removed 5 bases from V and 2 bases from J; junction bases left unmatched: 8. CDR3 sequence reads: CASSLAGGPPTDTQYF. The CDR3 region has the DNA TGCGCCAGCAGTTTAGCGGGGGGCCCCCCCACAGATACGCAGTATTTT.

This sequence joins TRBV6-1 and TRBJ1-2; D remains unclear. Trimming stripped 2 bases from V and 0 bases from J, with 7 bases between. The germline gives CDR1 MNHNS, CDR2 SASEGT. This CDR3 spans 14 amino acids. CDR3 loop: CASSEHTSNYGYTF. CDR3 sequence (DNA): TGTGCCAGCAGTGAACACACCTCTAACTATGGCTACACCTTC.

This chain connects TRBV14 to TRBJ1-1, with D possibly matching TRBD1 (5 bases). The CDR3 consists of 11 residues. Germline CDR1 and CDR2: SGHDN and FVKESK. Trimming pared 1 base from V and 12 bases from J, leaving 9 bases between. The DNA for the CDR3 is TGTGCCAGCAGCCAAGGGGGCAAGACTTTCTTT. This codes for CASSQGGKTFF.

Regarding this clone: This sample includes further DNA sequences coding for the same CDR3. CDR3 nucleotides: TGTGCCAGCAGACAGGGATACACTGAAGCTTTCTTT. Translating gives CASRQGYTEAFF. This sequence joins TRBV27 and TRBJ1-1; a weak D match, TRBD1 (6 bases). The CDR3 length is 12 residues. V lost 6 bases, J lost 3 bases, and 8 bases lay in between. Germline lookup yields CDR1 MNHEY and CDR2 SMNVEV (reference sequence).

The chain carries TRBV2 and TRBJ1-1; 7 nucleotides match TRBD1. CDR3 length: 16 amino acids. From germline, CDR1 is SNHLY and CDR2 FYNNEI. J lost 4 bases, V lost 6 bases, and 14 bases had no gene match. This chain's CDR3 is CASREKQGRFVTEAFF. The CDR3 region has the DNA TGTGCCAGCAGGGAAAAACAGGGGAGGTTTGTCACTGAAGCTTTCTTT.